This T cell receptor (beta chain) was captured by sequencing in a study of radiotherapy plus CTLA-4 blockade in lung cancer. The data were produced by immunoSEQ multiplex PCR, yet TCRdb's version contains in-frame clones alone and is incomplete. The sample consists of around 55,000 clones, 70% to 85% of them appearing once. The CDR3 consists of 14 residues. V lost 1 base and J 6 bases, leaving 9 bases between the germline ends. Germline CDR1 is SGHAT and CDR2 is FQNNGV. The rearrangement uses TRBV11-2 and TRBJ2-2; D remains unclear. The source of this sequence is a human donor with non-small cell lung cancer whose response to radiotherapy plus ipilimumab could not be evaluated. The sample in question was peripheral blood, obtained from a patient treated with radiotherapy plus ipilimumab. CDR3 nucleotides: TGTGCCAGCAGCTTAGGTCTAGGCCCCGGGGAGCTGTTTTTT. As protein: CASSLGLGPGELFF.